This entry lists 18 T cell receptor beta chains sequenced from one sample in a study of T cell responses to AZD1222 COVID-19 vaccine. Data came from immunoSEQ multiplex PCR; TCRdb stores just in-frame clones and leaves some out. Of 70,000 to 95,000 clones detected, under 90% appear once; the ten largest clones hold approximately 3%. This material consisted of peripheral blood, taken on day 0 of MenACWY control vaccination. The receptor set was obtained from an adult in good health.

This clone was detected ten times or more. This chain joins TRBV12-3 or TRBV12-4 and TRBJ1-3, with D possibly matching TRBD1 (6 bases). This CDR3 is 13 amino acids long. Between the trimmed V and J ends, which lost 6 bases and 2 bases, there was a span of 8 bases. CDR3 coding DNA: TGTGCCAGCAGCACAGGGCCTGGAAACACCATATATTTT. Residues: CASSTGPGNTIYF.

The rearrangement joins TRBV3-1 (or the pseudogene TRBV3-2) to TRBJ1-2; 8 nucleotides line up with TRBD1. The J segment lost 1 base and the V segment lost 3 bases, leaving 4 bases of the junction unmatched. Germline lookup yields CDR1 LGHDT and CDR2 YNNKEL (reference sequence). This CDR3 contains 15 residues. CDR3 region: CASSHQTGDNYGYTF. In DNA form, the CDR3 reads TGTGCCAGCAGCCACCAGACAGGGGATAACTATGGCTACACCTTC.

The chain recombines TRBV5-4 with TRBJ1-2, with TRBD1 matching 10 bases. Germline CDR1 and CDR2: SGHNT and YYREEE (reference sequence). The length of the CDR3 is 13 residues. The V and J ends lost 3 bases and 4 bases, in that order; junction bases with no gene match: 0. The CDR3 sequence is CASSWTGGYGYTF. For the CDR3, the DNA is TGTGCCAGCAGCTGGACAGGGGGCTATGGCTACACCTTC.

The rearrangement links TRBV5-4 to TRBJ1-6; D possibly corresponds to TRBD1 (5 bases). This CDR3 is built from 15 residues. Trimming took 4 bases from V and 6 from J, leaving 14 bases between them. Germline CDR1 and CDR2: SGHNT and YYREEE (reference sequence). The CDR3 sequence is CASSRWGTANSPLHF. The CDR3 region has the DNA TGTGCCAGCAGCCGGTGGGGGACTGCTAATTCACCCCTCCACTTT. The full variable domain, completed using reference TRBV5-4 and TRBJ1-6, is ETGVTQSPTHLIKTRGQQVTLRCSSQSGHNTVSWYQQALGQGPQFIFQYYREEENGRGNFPPRFSGLQFPNYSSELNVNALELDDSALYLCASSRWGTANSPLHFGNGTRLTVT.

J is TRBJ1-1 and V is TRBV7-6, with TRBD1 matching 9 bases. The CDR3 runs to 15 residues. Germline V lookup: CDR1 SGHVS, CDR2 FNYEAQ. J was trimmed by 7 bases and V by 1 base; bases with no gene match: 7. CDR3 sequence (DNA): TGTGCCAGCAGCTTAGAGGTGACAGGGGGTGATGAAGCTTTCTTT. As protein: CASSLEVTGGDEAFF.

The chain couples TRBV29-1 to TRBJ1-1, with TRBD1 matching over 8 bases. CDR1 and CDR2 from the germline V gene are SQVTM and ANQGSEA. This CDR3 is 13 amino acids long. V was clipped by 6 bases and J by 0 bases; unmatched bases: 3. This chain's CDR3 is CSVRTGMNTEAFF. The CDR3 DNA reads as TGCAGCGTCCGGACAGGGATGAACACTGAAGCTTTCTTT.

The genes are TRBV11-1 and TRBJ2-1, with TRBD2 matching over 10 bases. Per the germline V gene, CDR1 is SGHAT and CDR2 is FQDESV (reference sequence). Trimming took 2 bases from V and 8 from J; bases not matched to a gene: 6. This CDR3 region has 15 residues. As DNA, the CDR3 is TGTGCCAGCAGCTTATTCGAGCGGGGGGGCCATGAGCAGTTCTTC. Its protein is CASSLFERGGHEQFF. Together with reference TRBV11-1 and TRBJ2-1, the CDR3 gives the full variable domain: EAEVAQSPRYKITEKSQAVAFWCDPISGHATLYWYRQILGQGPELLVQFQDESVVDDSQLPKDRFSAERLKGVDSTLKIQPAELGDSAMYLCASSLFERGGHEQFFGPGTRLTVL.

The chain combines TRBV7-2 with TRBJ1-3; possible D gene TRBD1, 5 bases. The CDR3 has 18 amino acids. Trimming left V 3 bases short and J 0 bases short, with 18 bases between. The germline CDR1 and CDR2 sequences are SGHTA and FQGNSA. The CDR3 DNA reads TGTGCCAGCAGCTTTGAGAAAGGGGTCCCGCCCTCTGGAAACACCATATATTTT. Translation: CASSFEKGVPPSGNTIYF.

The CDR3 nucleotides read TGTGCCAGCAGCTTAAGACAGACCCCAACCGCTCTCAGGTCTGAAGCTTTCTTT. Translating it yields CASSLRQTPTALRSEAFF. The chain uses TRBV7-2 and TRBJ1-1, with D perhaps TRBD1 (5 bases). CDR1 and CDR2 (germline): SGHTA, FQGNSA. Trimming took off 2 bases at V and 6 bases at J, with 25 bases between the two ends. CDR3 length: 18 amino acids.

This clone has just one count. This sequence joins TRBV10-3 and TRBJ1-1, with D possibly being TRBD1 (6 bases). Looked up from germline, CDR1 is ENHRY and CDR2 is SYGVKD. V was trimmed by 2 bases and J by 7 bases, leaving 14 bases between them. The CDR3 has 14 residues. The CDR3 DNA reads as TGTGCCATCAGTGAGAGCACAGGGTATAGTGAAGCTTTCTTT. Amino acid sequence: CAISESTGYSEAFF.

The chain employs TRBV24-1 and TRBJ1-2, with a tentative D call TRBD1 (6 bases). Germline V gene lookup returns CDR1 KGHDR and CDR2 SFDVKD. There are 16 residues in the CDR3. V was trimmed by 4 bases and J by 4 bases, leaving 18 bases between them. CDR3: CATSDPRLRGSYGYTF. CDR3 coding DNA: TGTGCCACCAGTGACCCCCGGTTGAGGGGGAGCTATGGCTACACCTTC.

V and J are TRBV6-5 and TRBJ1-5, with D unclear. The CDR3 has 15 amino acids. From germline, CDR1 is MNHEY and CDR2 SVGAGI. The germline V and J ends were trimmed by 7 bases and 0 bases, with 13 bases remaining between them. The CDR3: CASTWTADSNQPQHF. CDR3 coding DNA: TGTGCCAGCACCTGGACTGCCGATAGCAATCAGCCCCAGCATTTT.

A single count supports this clone. The J gene is TRBJ1-1, the V gene TRBV4-3; D uncertain. CDR1 and CDR2 (germline): LGHNA, YSLEER. The CDR3 loop spans 16 amino acids. The V end lost 0 bases, the J end lost 2 bases, and 13 bases lay between the germline ends. The CDR3 region is CASSQDLEAENTEAFF. CDR3 coding DNA: TGCGCCAGCAGCCAAGATCTAGAAGCCGAAAACACTGAAGCTTTCTTT.

The rearrangement uses TRBV30 and TRBJ2-7; D unresolved. This CDR3 region has 11 residues. Germline CDR1 GTSNPN, CDR2 SVGIG (reference sequence). V lost 3 bases and J 7 bases, leaving 10 bases between the germline ends. The CDR3 region has the DNA TGTGCCTGGAGGTCGATCGTGGAGCAGTACTTC. Protein: CAWRSIVEQYF.

For this clone: Lacking the conserved final phenylalanine or tryptophan, this CDR3 likely reflects a read error. The rearrangement links TRBV7-9 to TRBJ1-2, with D hard to call. The CDR3 spans 12 residues. Germline CDR1 SEHNR, CDR2 FQNEAQ (reference sequence). The V and J ends lost 4 bases and 5 bases respectively, with 8 bases between them. The CDR3 region has the DNA TGTGCCAGCAGCTCAGAGGTTTATGGCTACACCTCC. Its translation is CASSSEVYGYTS.

The chain has TRBV4-3 and TRBJ1-1; the D is unclear. CDR1 and CDR2 from the germline V gene are LGHNA and YSLEER. The ends were cut back, 0 bases at V and 9 bases at J, with 11 bases in the middle. The CDR3 contains 13 residues. This CDR3 reads CASSQDSGAKAFF. Here the CDR3 DNA reads TGCGCCAGCAGCCAAGATTCAGGAGCTAAAGCTTTCTTT.

The V call is TRBV18, the J call TRBJ1-1; TRBD1 is a possible D gene (5 bases). V shed 3 bases and J shed 3 bases, with 11 bases lying between them. Germline loops: CDR1 KGHSH, CDR2 LQKENI. This CDR3 is built from 14 residues. CDR3 in DNA: TGTGCCAGCTCACCCCAATTAGGGGACACTGAAGCTTTCTTT. Residues: CASSPQLGDTEAFF. Together with reference TRBV18 and TRBJ1-1, the CDR3 gives the full variable domain: NAGVMQNPRHLVRRRGQEARLRCSPMKGHSHVYWYRQLPEEGLKFMVYLQKENIIDESGMPKERFSAEFPKEGPSILRIQQVVRGDSAAYFCASSPQLGDTEAFFGQGTRLTVV.

The V call is TRBV6-1, the J call TRBJ2-5, with 7 bases identical to TRBD2. The CDR3 is made up of 14 amino acids. After removal of 3 bases from V and 5 bases from J, the junction contained 6 bases not matched to a gene. Germline V CDR1 and CDR2: MNHNS, SASEGT. The CDR3 region is CASSERGIEETQYF. CDR3 DNA sequence: TGTGCCAGCAGTGAGCGGGGGATTGAGGAGACCCAGTACTTC.